This T cell receptor beta chain originates from a study of blood T cell repertoires in COVID-19. Assay: immunoSEQ multiplex PCR; the TCRdb copy retains only in-frame clones and omits some. The data show roughly 210,000 clones, with about 88% seen just once and 1.7% held by the top ten. Germline CDR1 is SNHLY and CDR2 is FYNNEI. The CDR3 extends over 16 amino acids. V was cut by 7 bases and J by 0 bases, with 16 bases left in between. The J gene is TRBJ2-1, the V gene TRBV2, with D tentatively TRBD2 (5 bases). The TCR originated in a man aged 70 or older with acute or convalescent COVID-19. The sample consisted of peripheral blood. CDR3 region: CASKRSVGSSYNEQFF. Here the CDR3 DNA reads TGTGCCAGCAAGCGGAGCGTGGGAAGCTCCTACAATGAGCAGTTCTTC.